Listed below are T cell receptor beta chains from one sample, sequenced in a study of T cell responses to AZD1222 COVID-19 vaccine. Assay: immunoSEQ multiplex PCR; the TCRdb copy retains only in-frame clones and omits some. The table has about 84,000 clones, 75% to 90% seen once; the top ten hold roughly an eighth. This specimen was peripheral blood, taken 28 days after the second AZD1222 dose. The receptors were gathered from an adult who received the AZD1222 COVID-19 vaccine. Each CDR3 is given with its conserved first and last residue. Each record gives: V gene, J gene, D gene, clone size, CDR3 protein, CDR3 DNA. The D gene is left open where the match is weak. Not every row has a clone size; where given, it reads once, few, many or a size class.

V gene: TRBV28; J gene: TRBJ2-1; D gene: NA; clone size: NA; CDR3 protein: CASSSQGNEQFF; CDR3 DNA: TGTGCCAGCAGTTCGCAGGGGAATGAGCAGTTCTTC
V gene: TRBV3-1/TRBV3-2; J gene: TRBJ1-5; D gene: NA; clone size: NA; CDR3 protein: CASSQDPAQPQHF; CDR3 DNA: TGTGCCAGCAGCCAAGATCCTGCCCAGCCCCAGCATTTT
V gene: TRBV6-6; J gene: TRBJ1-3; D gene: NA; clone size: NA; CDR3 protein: CASTTQGPGNTIYF; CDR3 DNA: TGTGCCAGCACCACACAAGGGCCCGGAAACACCATATATTTT
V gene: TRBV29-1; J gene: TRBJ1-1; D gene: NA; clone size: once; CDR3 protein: CSVGTVGAAFF; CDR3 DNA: TGCAGCGTTGGGACCGTGGGGGCAGCTTTCTTT
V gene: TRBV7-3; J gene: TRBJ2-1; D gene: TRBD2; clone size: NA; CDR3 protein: CASSRMKAGGGGNEQFF; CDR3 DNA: TGTGCCAGCAGCCGGATGAAAGCGGGAGGTGGGGGAAATGAGCAGTTCTTC
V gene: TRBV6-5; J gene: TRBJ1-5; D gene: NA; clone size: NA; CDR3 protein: CASSLDRNQPQHF; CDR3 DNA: TGTGCCAGCAGCCTCGACAGGAATCAGCCCCAGCATTTT
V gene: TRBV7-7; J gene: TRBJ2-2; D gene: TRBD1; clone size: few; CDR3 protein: CASSTDRENTGELFF; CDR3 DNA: TGTGCCAGCAGCACGGACAGGGAGAACACCGGGGAGCTGTTTTTT
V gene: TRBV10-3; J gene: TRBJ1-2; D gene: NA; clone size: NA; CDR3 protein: CAISESMGRINYGYTF; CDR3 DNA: TGTGCCATCAGTGAGTCAATGGGCAGGATTAACTATGGCTACACCTTC
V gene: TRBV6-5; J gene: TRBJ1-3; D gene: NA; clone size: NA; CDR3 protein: CASSHLGSGNTIYF; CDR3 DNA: TGTGCCAGCAGCCATCTAGGCAGTGGAAACACCATATATTTT
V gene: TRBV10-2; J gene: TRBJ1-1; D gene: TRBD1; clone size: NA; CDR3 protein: CAIHRGGRADTEAFF; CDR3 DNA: TGCGCCATCCACAGGGGAGGGAGGGCGGACACTGAAGCTTTCTTT
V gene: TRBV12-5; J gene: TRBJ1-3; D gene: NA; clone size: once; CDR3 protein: CASGPGGVNSGNTIYF; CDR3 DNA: TGTGCTAGTGGACCGGGGGGAGTGAACTCTGGAAACACCATATATTTT
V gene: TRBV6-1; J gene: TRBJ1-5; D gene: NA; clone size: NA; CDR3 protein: CASSVGSGFTGNQPQHF; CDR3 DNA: TGTGCCAGCAGTGTGGGCTCAGGGTTTACGGGCAATCAGCCCCAGCATTTT
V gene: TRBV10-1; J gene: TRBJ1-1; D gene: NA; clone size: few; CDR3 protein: CASSDHSGAREAFF; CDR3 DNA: TGCGCCAGCAGTGACCATTCGGGGGCCCGGGAAGCTTTCTTT
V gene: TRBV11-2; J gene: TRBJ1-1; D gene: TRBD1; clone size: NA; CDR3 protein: CASSPLWTGTLNTEAFF; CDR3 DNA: TGTGCCAGCAGCCCACTCTGGACAGGGACCCTTAACACTGAAGCTTTCTTT
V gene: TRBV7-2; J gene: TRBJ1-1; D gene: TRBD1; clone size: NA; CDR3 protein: CASSLGSRGSEAFF; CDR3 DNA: TGTGCCAGCAGCTTAGGTAGCAGGGGGAGTGAAGCTTTCTTT
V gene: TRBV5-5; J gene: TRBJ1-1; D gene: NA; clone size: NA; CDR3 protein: CASSSQGQKTEAFF; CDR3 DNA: TGTGCCAGCAGCTCACAGGGCCAGAAGACTGAAGCTTTCTTT
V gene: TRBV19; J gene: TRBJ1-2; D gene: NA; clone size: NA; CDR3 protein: CASRWAVFGYTF; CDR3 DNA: TGTGCCAGTAGATGGGCAGTTTTTGGCTACACCTTC
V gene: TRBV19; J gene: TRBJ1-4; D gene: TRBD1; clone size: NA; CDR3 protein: CASSIKGTANEKLFF; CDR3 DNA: TGTGCCAGTAGTATTAAGGGGACAGCTAATGAAAAACTGTTTTTT
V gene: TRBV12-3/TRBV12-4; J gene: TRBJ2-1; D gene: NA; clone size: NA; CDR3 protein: CASSLGNEQFF; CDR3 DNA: TGTGCCAGCAGTTTGGGCAATGAGCAGTTCTTC
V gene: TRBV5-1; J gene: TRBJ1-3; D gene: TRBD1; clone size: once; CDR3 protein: CASSFGRDRGVAEGNTIYF; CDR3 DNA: TGCGCCAGCAGCTTCGGACGGGACAGGGGCGTAGCTGAGGGAAACACCATATATTTT
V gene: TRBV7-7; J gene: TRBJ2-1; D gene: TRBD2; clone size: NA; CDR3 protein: CASSRTSGIYNEQFF; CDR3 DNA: TGTGCTAGCAGCCGGACTAGCGGGATTTACAATGAGCAGTTCTTC
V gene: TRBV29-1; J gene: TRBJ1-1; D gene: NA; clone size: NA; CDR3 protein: CSGTTRTQGTEAFF; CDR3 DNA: TGCAGCGGGACGACCAGAACTCAGGGGACTGAAGCTTTCTTT
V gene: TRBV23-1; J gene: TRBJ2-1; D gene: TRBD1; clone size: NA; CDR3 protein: CASSHRLKGQGLGNEQFF; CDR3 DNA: TGCGCCAGCAGTCATCGGTTGAAGGGACAGGGGTTAGGGAATGAGCAGTTCTTC
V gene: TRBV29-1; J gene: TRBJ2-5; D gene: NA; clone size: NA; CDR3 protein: CSVARQEGETQYF; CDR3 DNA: TGCAGCGTTGCGCGGCAGGAGGGAGAGACCCAGTACTTC
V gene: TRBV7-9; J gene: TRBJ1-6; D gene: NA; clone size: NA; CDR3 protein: CASSLAIPANSPLHF; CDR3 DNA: TGTGCCAGCAGCTTAGCCATCCCAGCGAATTCACCCCTCCACTTT
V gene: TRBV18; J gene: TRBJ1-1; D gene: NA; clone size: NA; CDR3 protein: CASSPEGGHMNTEAFF; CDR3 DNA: TGTGCCAGCTCACCAGAGGGGGGACACATGAACACTGAAGCTTTCTTT
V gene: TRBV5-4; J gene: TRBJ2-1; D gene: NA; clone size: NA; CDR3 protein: CASMVGEDLNEQFF; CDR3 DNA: TGTGCCAGCATGGTGGGGGAGGATTTGAATGAGCAGTTCTTC
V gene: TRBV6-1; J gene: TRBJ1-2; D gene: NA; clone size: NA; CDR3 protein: CASSDRNYGYTF; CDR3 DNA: TGTGCCAGCAGTGACCGGAACTATGGCTACACCTTC
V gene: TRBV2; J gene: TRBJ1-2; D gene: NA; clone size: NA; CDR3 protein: CASQNRVNYGYTF; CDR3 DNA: TGTGCCAGCCAGAACAGGGTTAACTATGGCTACACCTTC
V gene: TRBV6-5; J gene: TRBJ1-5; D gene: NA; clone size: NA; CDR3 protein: CASRGASNQPQHF; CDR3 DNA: TGTGCCAGCAGGGGGGCGAGCAATCAGCCCCAGCATTTT
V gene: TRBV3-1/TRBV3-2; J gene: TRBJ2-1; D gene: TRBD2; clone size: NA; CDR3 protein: CASSQVSSGGAIEQFF; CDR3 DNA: TGTGCCAGCAGCCAAGTCTCTAGCGGGGGGGCAATTGAGCAGTTCTTC
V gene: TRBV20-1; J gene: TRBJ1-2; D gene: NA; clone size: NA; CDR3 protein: CSASRYSINYGYTF; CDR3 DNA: TGCAGTGCTAGTAGGTACAGCATTAACTATGGCTACACCTTC
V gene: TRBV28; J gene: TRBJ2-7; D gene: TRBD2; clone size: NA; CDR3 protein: CASSGVGLAAYEQYF; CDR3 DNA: TGTGCCAGCAGTGGAGTCGGACTAGCGGCCTACGAGCAGTACTTC
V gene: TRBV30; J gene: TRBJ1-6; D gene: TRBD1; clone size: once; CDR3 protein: CATQGARNSPLHF; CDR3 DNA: TGTGCCACACAGGGGGCGAGGAATTCACCCCTCCACTTT
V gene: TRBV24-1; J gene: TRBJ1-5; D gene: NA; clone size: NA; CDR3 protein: CASTQLGGGLSNQPQHF; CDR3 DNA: TGTGCCTCCACGCAGTTGGGGGGCGGATTGAGCAATCAGCCCCAGCATTTT
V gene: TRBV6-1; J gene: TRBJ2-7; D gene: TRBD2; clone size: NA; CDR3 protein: CASSETSVGSYEQYF; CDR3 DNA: TGTGCCAGCAGTGAAACTAGCGTTGGTTCCTACGAGCAGTACTTC